A selection of T cell receptor beta chains follows, all from one sample in a study of PD-1 blockade in classical Hodgkin lymphoma. The assay was immunoSEQ multiplex PCR, and TCRdb's table has in-frame clones only and misses some. Of some 58,000 clones detected, approximately 92% appear once; the ten largest clones hold around 8%. Specimen: peripheral blood mononuclear cells (PBMCs), collected before the fourth cycle of nivolumab. The source of these receptors is a human donor with classical Hodgkin lymphoma. The CDR3 runs from the conserved cysteine through the conserved F or W. The D gene is left open where the match is weak. The listing skips clone size in some rows; elsewhere it reads once, few, many or a size class.

D,J,length,size,V,CDR3,DNA
-,TRBJ2-3,12,-,TRBV9,CASSVDVDTQYF,TGTGCCAGCAGCGTAGATGTGGATACGCAGTATTTT
TRBD2,TRBJ2-3,16,-,TRBV7-8,CASSPGTSEYTDTQYF,TGTGCCAGCAGCCCTGGGACTAGCGAGTACACAGATACGCAGTATTTT
TRBD1,TRBJ1-2,16,-,TRBV6-1,CASSEDRGGTNYGYTF,TGTGCCAGCAGTGAGGACAGGGGAGGAACTAACTATGGCTACACCTTC
TRBD2,TRBJ2-5,19,-,TRBV11-2,CASSLTSGSETGVWETQYF,TGTGCCAGCAGCTTGACTAGCGGGAGTGAGACCGGAGTTTGGGAGACCCAGTACTTC
TRBD1,TRBJ1-4,15,-,TRBV5-1,CASSLTGTANEKLFF,TGCGCCAGCAGCTTGACCGGGACAGCTAATGAAAAACTGTTTTTT
-,TRBJ2-7,11,-,TRBV5-4,CASSLGYEQYF,TGTGCCAGCAGCTTGGGTTACGAGCAGTACTTC
-,TRBJ2-5,15,-,TRBV5-1,CASSQGTGSSETQYF,TGCGCCAGCAGCCAGGGTACAGGCTCATCGGAGACCCAGTACTTC
-,TRBJ2-7,15,-,TRBV7-9,CASSLLSGLSYEQYF,TGTGCCAGCAGCTTACTTAGCGGTCTCTCCTACGAGCAGTACTTC
-,TRBJ2-7,14,-,TRBV5-1,CASSFGTEGYEQYF,TGCGCCAGCAGCTTTGGGACTGAAGGCTACGAGCAGTACTTC
-,TRBJ1-4,15,-,TRBV7-9,CASSQGRATGEKLFF,TGTGCCAGCAGCCAAGGACGGGCAACGGGAGAAAAACTGTTTTTT
TRBD1,TRBJ2-5,15,-,TRBV18,CASSPGTGGRETQYF,TGTGCCAGCTCACCCGGGACAGGGGGTCGAGAGACCCAGTACTTC
-,TRBJ1-1,13,-,TRBV6-1,CASNWEGWTEAFF,TGTGCCAGCAATTGGGAGGGTTGGACTGAAGCTTTCTTT
TRBD2,TRBJ2-1,15,-,TRBV27,CASSLRPAGGGEQFF,TGTGCCAGCAGTTTAAGGCCAGCGGGAGGGGGCGAGCAGTTCTTC
-,TRBJ2-2,14,-,TRBV5-1,CASSLEALAGELFF,TGCGCCAGCAGCTTGGAGGCGCTAGCCGGGGAGCTGTTTTTT
-,TRBJ1-1,14,-,TRBV28,CASSLSVANTEAFF,TGTGCCAGCAGTTTATCGGTGGCGAACACTGAAGCTTTCTTT
-,TRBJ2-7,16,once,TRBV6-5,CASSYSRGVWRYEQYF,TGTGCCAGCAGTTACTCGCGGGGAGTCTGGCGATACGAGCAGTACTTC
TRBD2,TRBJ2-3,16,-,TRBV6-1,CASSEWGSGTAHTQYF,TGTGCCAGCAGTGAATGGGGAAGCGGGACCGCTCATACGCAGTATTTT
TRBD1,TRBJ1-1,14,-,TRBV28,CASRQGARNTEAFF,TGTGCCAGCCGACAGGGGGCAAGGAACACTGAAGCTTTCTTT
-,TRBJ2-3,15,-,TRBV10-3,CAISEPHIRTDTQYF,TGTGCCATCAGTGAGCCCCATATTCGCACAGATACGCAGTATTTT
-,TRBJ2-7,13,-,TRBV7-9,CASEAAYSYEQYF,TGTGCCAGCGAAGCGGCTTACTCCTACGAGCAGTACTTC
-,TRBJ2-3,12,once,TRBV28,CASSTSTDTQYF,TGTGCCAGCAGCACCAGCACAGATACGCAGTATTTT
TRBD1,TRBJ2-7,12,-,TRBV6-5,CATWDRDYEQYF,TGTGCCACCTGGGACAGGGACTACGAGCAGTACTTC
-,TRBJ2-1,15,-,TRBV5-1,CASSSATGTYNEQFF,TGCGCCAGCAGCTCAGCCACCGGGACCTACAATGAGCAGTTCTTC
-,TRBJ1-2,15,-,TRBV23-1,CASSHAPRTVRGYTF,TGCGCCAGCAGTCATGCCCCTCGGACAGTGCGTGGCTACACCTTC
-,TRBJ2-1,15,once,TRBV10-3,CAIREDRSSYNEQFF,TGTGCCATCAGAGAAGACAGGAGCTCCTACAATGAGCAGTTCTTC
-,TRBJ2-2,14,-,TRBV11-3,CASSREASLGELFF,TGTGCCAGCAGCCGAGAGGCCAGCCTCGGGGAGCTGTTTTTT
-,TRBJ1-2,14,-,TRBV29-1,CSVEDLPRAGGYTF,TGCAGCGTTGAAGATCTTCCCAGGGCCGGTGGCTACACCTTC
-,TRBJ1-6,16,-,TRBV27,CASSLYHQGDNSPLHF,TGTGCCAGCAGTTTATACCACCAGGGAGATAATTCACCCCTCCACTTT
TRBD1,TRBJ2-3,13,-,TRBV5-6,CASTTGATDTQYF,TGTGCCAGCACTACAGGGGCCACAGATACGCAGTATTTT
-,TRBJ2-5,17,-,TRBV15,CATSRDRTGTGEETQYF,TGTGCCACCAGCAGAGACCGAACAGGGACGGGTGAAGAGACCCAGTACTTC
TRBD2,TRBJ2-3,16,-,TRBV4-2,CASSQGTSGGTDTQYF,TGTGCCAGCAGCCAAGGGACTAGCGGGGGGACAGATACGCAGTATTTT
-,TRBJ2-5,12,-,TRBV11-2,CASSLMSGTQYF,TGTGCCAGCAGCTTAATGTCGGGGACCCAGTACTTC
TRBD1,TRBJ1-4,17,-,TRBV7-8,CASSLARIDRGREKLFF,TGTGCCAGCAGCTTAGCCCGTATAGACAGGGGAAGGGAAAAACTGTTTTTT
TRBD1,TRBJ2-2,16,-,TRBV4-1,CASSPTRGTNTGELFF,TGCGCCAGCAGCCCTACCAGGGGGACGAACACCGGGGAGCTGTTTTTT
-,TRBJ1-6,17,-,TRBV6-1,CASSEFSVSSYNSPLHF,TGTGCCAGCAGTGAATTTAGCGTGAGCTCCTATAATTCACCCCTCCACTTT
-,TRBJ1-5,15,once,TRBV28,CASSSGRNSNQPQHF,TGTGCCAGCAGCTCAGGGAGAAATAGCAATCAGCCCCAGCATTTT
TRBD1,TRBJ2-6,19,-,TRBV28,CASSLFGRDRGTGANVLTF,TGTGCCAGCAGTTTGTTTGGGAGGGACAGGGGGACTGGGGCCAACGTCCTGACTTTC
TRBD1,TRBJ2-1,16,-,TRBV10-3,CAISDRDRGSHNEQFF,TGTGCCATCAGTGATCGGGACAGGGGGTCACACAATGAGCAGTTCTTC
-,TRBJ2-7,14,-,TRBV28,CASSSPSGVYEQYF,TGTGCCAGCAGTTCCCCCTCCGGGGTCTACGAGCAGTACTTC
-,TRBJ2-1,15,-,TRBV10-2,CATTPDVSSYNEQFF,TGCGCCACCACTCCGGACGTAAGCTCCTACAATGAGCAGTTCTTC
-,TRBJ1-4,14,-,TRBV28,CASSLGRVNEKLFF,TGTGCCAGCAGCCTCGGACGGGTTAATGAAAAACTGTTTTTT
TRBD2,TRBJ2-1,15,once,TRBV10-3,CAISESELAGDEQFF,TGTGCCATCAGTGAGTCGGAACTAGCGGGAGATGAGCAGTTCTTC
TRBD2,TRBJ2-1,15,-,TRBV18,CASSPRLAGGGEQFF,TGTGCCAGCTCACCGCGACTAGCGGGAGGGGGTGAGCAGTTCTTC
-,TRBJ2-5,15,-,TRBV5-1,CASSLADPTRETQYF,TGCGCCAGCAGCTTAGCGGACCCCACTCGGGAGACCCAGTACTTC
-,TRBJ2-3,14,-,TRBV6-1,CASSVVGWADTQYF,TGTGCCAGCAGTGTCGTGGGCTGGGCAGATACGCAGTATTTT
-,TRBJ1-6,13,-,TRBV6-6,CASRPVNDSPLHF,TGTGCCAGCAGGCCCGTGAACGACTCACCCCTCCACTTT
TRBD2,TRBJ2-3,18,-,TRBV18,CASSDPVVLAGGTDTQYF,TGTGCCAGCTCGGACCCCGTAGTTCTAGCGGGGGGCACAGATACGCAGTATTTT
TRBD1,TRBJ2-6,16,few,TRBV19,CASTTQGIGGANVLTF,TGTGCCAGTACCACACAGGGGATCGGTGGGGCCAACGTCCTGACTTTC
-,TRBJ1-5,14,-,TRBV6-5,CASSYRGGNQPQHF,TGTGCCAGCAGTTACCGGGGGGGTAATCAGCCCCAGCATTTT
-,TRBJ1-6,13,few,TRBV5-7,CASGRLLGSPLHF,TGTGCCAGCGGCCGGTTGTTGGGTTCACCCCTCCACTTT
-,TRBJ2-7,11,-,TRBV20-1,CSALQIYEQYF,TGCAGTGCTCTGCAGATCTACGAGCAGTACTTC
-,TRBJ2-7,15,-,TRBV19,CASKPSGGSSYEQYF,TGTGCCAGTAAACCCTCGGGTGGATCATCCTACGAGCAGTACTTC
TRBD1,TRBJ1-5,15,-,TRBV19,CASSPKGGQYQPQHF,TGTGCCAGTAGTCCAAAGGGGGGACAGTATCAGCCCCAGCATTTT
TRBD2,TRBJ2-3,13,-,TRBV6-4,CASSEAGTDTQYF,TGTGCCAGCAGTGAAGCGGGAACAGATACGCAGTATTTT
-,TRBJ2-5,14,-,TRBV5-1,CASSLGVVAETQYF,TGCGCCAGCAGCTTGGGGGTAGTGGCAGAGACCCAGTACTTC